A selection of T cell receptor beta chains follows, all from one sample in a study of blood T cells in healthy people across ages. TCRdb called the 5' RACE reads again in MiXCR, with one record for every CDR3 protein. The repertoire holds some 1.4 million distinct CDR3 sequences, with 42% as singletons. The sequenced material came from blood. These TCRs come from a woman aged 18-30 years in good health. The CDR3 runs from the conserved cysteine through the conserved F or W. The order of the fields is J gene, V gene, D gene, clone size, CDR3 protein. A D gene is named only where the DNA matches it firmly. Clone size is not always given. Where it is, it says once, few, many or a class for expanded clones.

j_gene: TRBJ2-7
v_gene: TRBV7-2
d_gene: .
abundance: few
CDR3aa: CASTRGGVYEQYF

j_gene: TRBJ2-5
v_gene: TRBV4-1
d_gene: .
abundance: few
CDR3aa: CASSPIRGAGETQYF

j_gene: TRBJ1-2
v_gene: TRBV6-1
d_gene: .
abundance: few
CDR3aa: CASRRGEGDYGYTF

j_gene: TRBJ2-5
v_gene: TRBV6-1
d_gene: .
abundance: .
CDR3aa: CASSEDGGRGSNEQYF

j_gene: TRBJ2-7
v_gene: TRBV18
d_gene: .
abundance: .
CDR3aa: CASSSNSGFGTAYEQYF

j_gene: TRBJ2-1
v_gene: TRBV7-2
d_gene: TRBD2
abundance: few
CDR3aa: CASSLSATGGSNEQFF

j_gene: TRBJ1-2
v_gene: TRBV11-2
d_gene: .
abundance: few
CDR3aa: CASSLVRWGSNYGYTF

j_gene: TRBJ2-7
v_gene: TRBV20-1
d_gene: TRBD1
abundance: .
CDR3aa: CSGDRDRGYEQYF

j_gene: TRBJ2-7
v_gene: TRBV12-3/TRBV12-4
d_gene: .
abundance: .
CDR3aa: CASSHHPTYEQYF

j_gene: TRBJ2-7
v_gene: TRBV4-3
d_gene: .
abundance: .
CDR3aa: CASSQDPGEYEQYF

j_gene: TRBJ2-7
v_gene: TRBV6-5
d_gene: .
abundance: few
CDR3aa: CASSNTRAGLAYEQYF

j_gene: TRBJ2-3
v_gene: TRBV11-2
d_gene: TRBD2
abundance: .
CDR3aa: CASSFLSGGGRDTQYF

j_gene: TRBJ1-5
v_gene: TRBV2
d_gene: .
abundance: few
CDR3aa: CASNIGVGAINQPQHF

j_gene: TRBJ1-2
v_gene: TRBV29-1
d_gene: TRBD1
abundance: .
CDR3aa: CSVGQGQGRYGYTF

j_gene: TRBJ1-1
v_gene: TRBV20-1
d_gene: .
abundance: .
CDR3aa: CSAREERVTRTEAFF

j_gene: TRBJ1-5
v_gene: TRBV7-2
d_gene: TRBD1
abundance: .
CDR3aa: CASSTKTGVQPQHF

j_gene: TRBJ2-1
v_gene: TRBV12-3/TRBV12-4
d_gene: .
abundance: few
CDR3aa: CASSLGQCEQFF

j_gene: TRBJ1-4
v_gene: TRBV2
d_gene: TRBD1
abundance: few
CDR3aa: CASSRTGAVNEKLFF

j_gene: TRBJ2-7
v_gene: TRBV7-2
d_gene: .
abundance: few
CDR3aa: CASSLASSTSYEQYF

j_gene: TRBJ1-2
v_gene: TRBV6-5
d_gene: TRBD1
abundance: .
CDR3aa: CASKTGEWDGYTF

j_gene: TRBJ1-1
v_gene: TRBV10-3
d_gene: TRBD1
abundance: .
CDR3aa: CAMPRPILQGDTEAFF

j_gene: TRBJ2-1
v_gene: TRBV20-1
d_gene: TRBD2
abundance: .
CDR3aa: CSAPAGGSSYNEQFF

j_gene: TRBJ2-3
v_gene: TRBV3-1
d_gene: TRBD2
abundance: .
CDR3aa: CASSQEIAGGTDTQYF

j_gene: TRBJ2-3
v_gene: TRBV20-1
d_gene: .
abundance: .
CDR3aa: CSARLWQSTDTQYF

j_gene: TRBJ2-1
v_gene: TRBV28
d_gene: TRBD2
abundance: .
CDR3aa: CASSPSGAGRYNEQFF

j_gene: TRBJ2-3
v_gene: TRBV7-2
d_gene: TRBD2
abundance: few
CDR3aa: CASSRGVVDTQYF

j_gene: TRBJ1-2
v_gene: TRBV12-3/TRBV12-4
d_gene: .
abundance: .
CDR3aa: CASSFGEGYGYTF

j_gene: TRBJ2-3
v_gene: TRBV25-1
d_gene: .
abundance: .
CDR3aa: CASSESTGTHGDTQYF

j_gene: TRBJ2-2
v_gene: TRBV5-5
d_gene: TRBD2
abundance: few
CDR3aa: CASSYRTSGSVTGELFF

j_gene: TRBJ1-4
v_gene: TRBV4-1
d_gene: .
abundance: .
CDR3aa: CASSQLGGEKLFF

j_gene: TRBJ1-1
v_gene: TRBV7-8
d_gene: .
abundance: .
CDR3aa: CASSLRESGTTEAFF

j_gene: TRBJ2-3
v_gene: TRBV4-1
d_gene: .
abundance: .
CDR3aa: CASSHGRGGTDTQYF

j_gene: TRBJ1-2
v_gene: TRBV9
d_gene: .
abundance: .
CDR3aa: CASSVATSSGYTF

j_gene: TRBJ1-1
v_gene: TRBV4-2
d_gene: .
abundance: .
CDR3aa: CASSPPGQGGTEAFF

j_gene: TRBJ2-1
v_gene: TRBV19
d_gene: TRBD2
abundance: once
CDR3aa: CASRRTSGFVHEQFF

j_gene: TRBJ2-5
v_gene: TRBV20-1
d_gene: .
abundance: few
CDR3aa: CSAGRGLYQETQYF

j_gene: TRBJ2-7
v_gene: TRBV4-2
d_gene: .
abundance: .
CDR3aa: CASSPLTTGLAYEQYF

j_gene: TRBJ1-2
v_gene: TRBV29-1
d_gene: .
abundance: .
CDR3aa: CSVEDPGGHGYTF

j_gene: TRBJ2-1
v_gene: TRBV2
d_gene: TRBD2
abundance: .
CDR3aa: CASRSPEAGVIEQFF

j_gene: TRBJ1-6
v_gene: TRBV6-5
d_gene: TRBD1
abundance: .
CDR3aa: CASSQTGDNSPLHF

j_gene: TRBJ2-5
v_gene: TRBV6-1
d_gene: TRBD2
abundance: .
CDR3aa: CASTRAGAIGDEQYF

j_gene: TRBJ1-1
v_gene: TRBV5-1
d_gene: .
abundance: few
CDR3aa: CASSLRERGTEAFF

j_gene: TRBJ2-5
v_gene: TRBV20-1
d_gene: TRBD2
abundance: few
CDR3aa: CSSGTSDWETQYF

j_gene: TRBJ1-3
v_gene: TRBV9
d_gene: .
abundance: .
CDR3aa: CASSVETGSHRRGNTIYF

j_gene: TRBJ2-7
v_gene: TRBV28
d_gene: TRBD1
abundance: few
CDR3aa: CASSFGDRGNDEQYF

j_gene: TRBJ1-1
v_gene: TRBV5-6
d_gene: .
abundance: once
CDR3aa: CASSSAVGNTEAFF

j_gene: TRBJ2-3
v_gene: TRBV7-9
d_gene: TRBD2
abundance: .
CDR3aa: CASSRFSGVLLGTDTQYF

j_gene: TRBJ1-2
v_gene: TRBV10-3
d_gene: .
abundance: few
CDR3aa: CAISEKGTEKDGYTF

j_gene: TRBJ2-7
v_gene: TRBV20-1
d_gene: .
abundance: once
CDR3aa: CSARHGAKEQYF

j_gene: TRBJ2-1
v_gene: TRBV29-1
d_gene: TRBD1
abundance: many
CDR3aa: CSVEGGQGANEQFF

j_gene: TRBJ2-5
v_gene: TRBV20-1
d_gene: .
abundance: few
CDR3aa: CSERAVGSVIGEQYF

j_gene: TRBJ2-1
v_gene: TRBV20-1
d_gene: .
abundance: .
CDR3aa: CSASSAGSAYNEQFF

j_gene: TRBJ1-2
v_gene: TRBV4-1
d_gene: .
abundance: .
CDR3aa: CASSQAPGGYYGYTF

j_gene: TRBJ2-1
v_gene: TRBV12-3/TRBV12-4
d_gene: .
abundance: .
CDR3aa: CASSVGAEWREQFF

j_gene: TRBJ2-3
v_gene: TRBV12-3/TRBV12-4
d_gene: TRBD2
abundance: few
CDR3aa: CASSSPGSGGSDTQYF

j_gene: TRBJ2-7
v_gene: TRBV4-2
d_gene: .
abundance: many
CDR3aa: CASSHTHGNEQYF

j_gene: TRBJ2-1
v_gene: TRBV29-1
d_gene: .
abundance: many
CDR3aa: CSVRPSLEQFF

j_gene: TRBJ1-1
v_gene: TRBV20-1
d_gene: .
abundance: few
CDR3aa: CSPQGTEAFF

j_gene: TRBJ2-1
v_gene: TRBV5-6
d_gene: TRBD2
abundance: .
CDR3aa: CASSLIPSGTNEQFF

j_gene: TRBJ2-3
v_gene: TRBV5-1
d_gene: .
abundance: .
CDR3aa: CASSLKGFSTDTQYF